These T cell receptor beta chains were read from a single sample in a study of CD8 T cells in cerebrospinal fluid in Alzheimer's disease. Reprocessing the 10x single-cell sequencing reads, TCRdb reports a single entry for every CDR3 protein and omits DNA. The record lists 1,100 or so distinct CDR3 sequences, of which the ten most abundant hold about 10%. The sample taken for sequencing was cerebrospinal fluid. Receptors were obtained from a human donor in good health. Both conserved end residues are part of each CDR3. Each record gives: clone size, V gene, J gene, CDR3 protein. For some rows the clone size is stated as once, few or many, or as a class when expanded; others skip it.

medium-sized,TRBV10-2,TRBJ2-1,CASSELKTSGRGNEQFF
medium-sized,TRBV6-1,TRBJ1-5,CASSVTSQGVEPQHF
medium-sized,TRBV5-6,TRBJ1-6,CASSSQGGPLHF
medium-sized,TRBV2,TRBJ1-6,CASKGESEDSPLHF
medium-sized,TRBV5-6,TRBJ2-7,CASSLGTSGEQYF
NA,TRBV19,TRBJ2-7,CASSTRQGGTYEQYF
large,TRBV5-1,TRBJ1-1,CASSSQGGRNTEAFF
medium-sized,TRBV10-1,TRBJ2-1,CASSEWVGANNEQFF
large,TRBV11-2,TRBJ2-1,CASSLPLSSGGAREQFF
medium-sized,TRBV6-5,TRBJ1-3,CASGGPGDTIYF
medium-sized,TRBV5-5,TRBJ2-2,CASSLGDPGELFF
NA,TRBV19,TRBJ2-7,CASQTSGGTYPYEQYF
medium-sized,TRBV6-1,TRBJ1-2,CASSEFQGYTF
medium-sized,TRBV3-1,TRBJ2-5,CASSHPLGQVETQYF
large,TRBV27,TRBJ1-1,CASSNREGAFF
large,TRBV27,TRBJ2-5,CASSFTGGVGSETQYF
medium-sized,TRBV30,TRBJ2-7,CAWMSRDRLNYEQYF
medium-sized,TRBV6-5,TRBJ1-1,CASMRAGDTEAFF
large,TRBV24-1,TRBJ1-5,CATSVGGNQPQHF
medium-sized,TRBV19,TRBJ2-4,CATSRDSRAKNIQYF
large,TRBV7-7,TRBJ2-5,CASSLLTAGATQYF
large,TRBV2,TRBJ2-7,CASSVGDSSYEQYF
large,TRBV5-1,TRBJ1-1,CASSPESAEAFF
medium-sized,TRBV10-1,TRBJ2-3,CASSGGITDTQYF
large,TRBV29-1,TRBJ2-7,CSVNPGYNEQYF
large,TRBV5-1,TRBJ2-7,CASSSGLPGLPREQYF
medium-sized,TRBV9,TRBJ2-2,CASRPSAGELFF
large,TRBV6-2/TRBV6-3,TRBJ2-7,CASGVSYEQYF
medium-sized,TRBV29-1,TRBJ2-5,CSVEANLRGTQYF
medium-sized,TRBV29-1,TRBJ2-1,CSADRGIGNEQFF
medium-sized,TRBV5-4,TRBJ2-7,CASSSRRDRAGYEQYF
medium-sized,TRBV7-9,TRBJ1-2,CASSPTPLGRRDYGYTF
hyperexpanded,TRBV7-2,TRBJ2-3,CASSLAHGVGGTIHTQYF
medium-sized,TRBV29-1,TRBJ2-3,CSVPSGTSGGTDTQYF
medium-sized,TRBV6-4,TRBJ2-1,CASSRDPRSDEQFF
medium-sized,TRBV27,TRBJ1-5,CASSLNHGTQPQHF
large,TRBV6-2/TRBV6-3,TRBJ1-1,CASSRRILNTEAFF
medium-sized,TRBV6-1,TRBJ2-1,CASSSRDRAIYEQFF
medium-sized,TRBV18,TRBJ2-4,CASSPPVAGGYGLTKNIQYF
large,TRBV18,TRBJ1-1,CASSPSGDTEAFF
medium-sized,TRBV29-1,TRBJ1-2,CSGGDSYYGYTF
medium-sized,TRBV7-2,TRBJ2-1,CASSLGPGSYNEQFF
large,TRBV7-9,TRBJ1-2,CASSSLSSLGQGAFGYTF
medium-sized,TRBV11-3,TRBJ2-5,CASSFSSPGRRETQYF
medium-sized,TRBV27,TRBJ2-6,CASSPRGSGANVLTF
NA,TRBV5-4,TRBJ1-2,CASSLAGRGSRRYTF
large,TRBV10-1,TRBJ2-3,CASITQADLDTQYF
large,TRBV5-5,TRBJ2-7,CASSLLTDYEQYF
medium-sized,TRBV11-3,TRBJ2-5,CASSAGGAQETQYF
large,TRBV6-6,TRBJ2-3,CASSPGGGRGLGDTQYF
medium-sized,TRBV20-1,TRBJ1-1,CSARSPGITEAFF